The 21 T cell receptor beta chains given below trace back to one sample, sequenced in a study of monozygotic twins with inflammatory bowel disease. From the 5' RACE reads, TCRdb lists one entry per CDR3 protein and no DNA. The sample has more than 300,000 distinct CDR3 sequences, and its top ten clones hold roughly 5.2%. Sequencing was performed on blood. These receptors came from a human donor with ulcerative colitis or Crohn's disease, or a healthy co-twin of an affected twin (not recorded which).

CDR3 sequence: CVSSSRDRVNQPQHF. The J gene is TRBJ1-5, the V gene TRBV28; TCRdb selects TRBD1, and the lack of DNA leaves this call unchecked. Per the germline V gene, CDR1 is MDHEN and CDR2 is SYDVKM. The length of the CDR3 is 15 residues.

The rearrangement links TRBV27 to TRBJ2-7. CDR3 length equals 16 residues. The V gene's germline CDR1 is MNHEY and CDR2 SMNVEV (reference sequence). The CDR3 sequence: CASRFLYLGGSYEQYF.

The rearrangement joins TRBV20-1 to TRBJ2-4; the TCRdb D gene call, TRBD1, has no DNA to confirm it. This CDR3 comprises 15 residues. CDR1 and CDR2 from the germline V gene are DFQATT and SNEGSKA (reference sequence). CDR3 residues: CSASSPELAKNIQYF.

This sequence joins TRBV7-9 and TRBJ2-3; TCRdb reports TRBD2, a call that lacks DNA to check it against. Germline lookup yields CDR1 SEHNR and CDR2 FQNEAQ (reference sequence). The CDR3 contains 15 residues. CDR3 amino acids: CASSRRGRVTDTQYF.

The CDR3 is CASSEWRTSPSNTGELFF. The rearrangement uses TRBV6-1 and TRBJ2-2. The CDR3 is 18 amino acids. Germline assignment: CDR1 MNHNS and CDR2 SASEGT.

This chain connects TRBV20-1 to TRBJ2-6; TCRdb proposes TRBD1, but this gene call is untestable without DNA. CDR3 length equals 15 residues. The germline V gene has CDR1 DFQATT and CDR2 SNEGSKA (reference sequence). The CDR3 loop reads CSAPTGASGANVLTF.

The chain employs TRBV7-2 and TRBJ2-7; TCRdb returns TRBD2, unconfirmable since there is no DNA. The CDR3 runs 14 residues. In germline, CDR1 is SGHTA, CDR2 FQGNSA. The CDR3: CASSATGIEREQYF.

The chain joins TRBV6-2 or TRBV6-3 to TRBJ2-4; as DNA is missing, the TRBD2 call by TCRdb cannot be tested. CDR1 and CDR2 (germline): MNHEY, SVGEGT. The CDR3 is 16 residues long. The CDR3 here is CASSYGGELAKNIQYF.

The chain recombines TRBV7-9 with TRBJ1-3. The CDR3 is 14 amino acids. Germline CDR1 is SEHNR and CDR2 is FQNEAQ (reference sequence). The CDR3 region is CASSHRSSGNTIYF. The full variable domain, completed using reference TRBV7-9 and TRBJ1-3, is DTGVSQNPRHKITKRGQNVTFRCDPISEHNRLYWYRQTLGQGPEFLTYFQNEAQLEKSRLLSDRFSAERPKGSFSTLEIQRTEQGDSAMYLCASSHRSSGNTIYFGEGSWLTVV.

This chain connects TRBV12-3 or TRBV12-4 to TRBJ2-4; the TCRdb call, TRBD1, lacks DNA for checking. The CDR3 spans 15 residues. The CDR3 spells CASTLKGGSKNIQYF.

The genes are TRBV6-5 and TRBJ2-2. The CDR3 loop spans 13 amino acids. Germline-derived CDR1 and CDR2 are MNHEY and SVGAGI. The CDR3 reads CASSYSGSGELFF.

This chain uses TRBV5-1 with TRBJ2-6; TCRdb calls TRBD1, which cannot be checked without DNA. Germline V gene data show CDR1 as SGHRS and CDR2 as YFSETQ. The CDR3 runs to 17 residues. CDR3 sequence: CASSWRGGGDGANVLTF.

V and J are TRBV11-2 and TRBJ2-5; TCRdb designates TRBD1, a call that cannot be tested without DNA. The germline CDR1 and CDR2 sequences are SGHAT and FQNNGV. The CDR3 is 12 residues long. The CDR3 sequence is CASSHPVETQYF.

CDR3 protein: CATHPLGADTQYF. The rearrangement links TRBV12-3 or TRBV12-4 to TRBJ2-3; TCRdb indicates TRBD2, and absent DNA this call remains unverified. The CDR3 contains 13 residues.

The V call is TRBV24-1, the J call TRBJ2-3; TCRdb gives TRBD1 as the D gene, but with no DNA this cannot be confirmed. The CDR3 spans 15 residues. The germline gives CDR1 KGHDR, CDR2 SFDVKD. This CDR3 reads CATSKFSQGADTQYF.

The chain joins TRBV6-5 to TRBJ1-3. The CDR3 totals 15 residues. Germline lookup yields CDR1 MNHEY and CDR2 SVGAGI. The CDR3 region is CASSYEIFSGNTIYF.

The V gene is TRBV20-1, the J gene TRBJ1-1; the TCRdb call, TRBD1, lacks DNA for checking. Germline lookup yields CDR1 DFQATT and CDR2 SNEGSKA (reference sequence). The CDR3 totals 13 residues. This CDR3 reads CSATGTGETEAFF.

The rearrangement links TRBV7-9 to TRBJ2-7; no DNA is available, so the TRBD2 call from TCRdb remains unchecked. This CDR3 comprises 14 residues. Germline loops: CDR1 SEHNR, CDR2 FQNEAQ (reference sequence). CDR3 region: CASSPTGTLGEQYF.

The chain employs TRBV6-5 and TRBJ2-7; no DNA is available, so the TRBD1 call from TCRdb remains unchecked. This CDR3 has 14 residues. Germline CDR1 and CDR2: MNHEY and SVGAGI. CDR3 sequence reads: CASSNRKIGGEQYF.

The gene calls are TRBV18 and TRBJ2-7; TCRdb returns TRBD1, unconfirmable since there is no DNA. CDR1 is KGHSH, CDR2 LQKENI, per germline. The CDR3 contains 14 residues. The CDR3 region is CASSLGQAFYEQYF.

The gene calls are TRBV12-3 or TRBV12-4 and TRBJ1-6; TCRdb's D call of TRBD1 is untestable without DNA. The CDR3 contains 15 residues. This CDR3 is CASTLLGRNNSPLHF.